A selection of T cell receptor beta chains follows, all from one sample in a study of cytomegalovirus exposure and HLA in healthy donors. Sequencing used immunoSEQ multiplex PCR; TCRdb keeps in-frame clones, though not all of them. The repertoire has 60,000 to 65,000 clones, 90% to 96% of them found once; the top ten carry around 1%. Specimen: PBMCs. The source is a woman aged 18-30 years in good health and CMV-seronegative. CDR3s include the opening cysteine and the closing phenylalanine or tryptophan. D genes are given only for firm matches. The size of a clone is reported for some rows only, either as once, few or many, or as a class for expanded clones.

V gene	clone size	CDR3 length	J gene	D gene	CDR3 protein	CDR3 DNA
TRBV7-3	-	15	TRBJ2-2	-	CASSLTPSGSGELFF	TGTGCCAGCAGCTTAACCCCTTCGGGGTCCGGGGAGCTGTTTTTT
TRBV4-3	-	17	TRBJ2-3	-	CASSQGVAGATEDTQYF	TGCGCCAGCAGCCAAGGGGTGGCGGGGGCCACCGAAGATACGCAGTATTTT
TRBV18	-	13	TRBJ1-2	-	CASSLDRGYGYTF	TGTGCCAGCTCACTAGATCGCGGCTATGGCTACACCTTC
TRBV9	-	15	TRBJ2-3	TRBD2	CASSPRLASTDTQYF	TGTGCCAGCAGCCCCCGACTAGCTAGCACAGATACGCAGTATTTT
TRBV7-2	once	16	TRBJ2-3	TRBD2	CASSSVAGGSTDTQYF	TGTGCCAGCAGCTCCGTAGCGGGAGGATCCACAGATACGCAGTATTTT
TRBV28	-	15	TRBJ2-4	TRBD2	CATGAGELVKNIQYF	TGTGCCACCGGAGCGGGGGAACTGGTCAAAAACATTCAGTACTTC
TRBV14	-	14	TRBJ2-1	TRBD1	CASSQDRGLGEQFF	TGTGCCAGCAGCCAGGACAGGGGGCTTGGTGAGCAGTTCTTC
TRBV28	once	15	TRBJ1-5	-	CASSLGAHSNQPQHF	TGTGCCAGCAGTTTAGGGGCCCATAGCAATCAGCCCCAGCATTTT
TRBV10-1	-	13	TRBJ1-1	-	CASSFLRGTEAFF	TGCGCCAGCAGCTTTCTCCGGGGCACTGAAGCTTTCTTT
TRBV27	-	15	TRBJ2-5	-	CASRRQGYRQETQYF	TGTGCCAGCAGGCGGCAGGGGTATCGGCAAGAGACCCAGTACTTC
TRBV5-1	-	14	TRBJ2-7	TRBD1	CASSPGTGPYEQYF	TGCGCCAGCAGCCCCGGGACAGGGCCCTACGAGCAGTACTTC
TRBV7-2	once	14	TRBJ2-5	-	CASSLALLRETQYF	TGTGCCAGCAGCTTAGCCCTCCTTCGGGAGACCCAGTACTTC
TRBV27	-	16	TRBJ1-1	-	CASRPETGWGGTEAFF	TGTGCCAGCAGACCCGAAACAGGGTGGGGTGGGACTGAAGCTTTCTTT
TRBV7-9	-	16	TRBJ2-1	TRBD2	CASSLGSGLDSNEQFF	TGTGCCAGCAGCTTAGGGTCGGGACTAGACAGCAATGAGCAGTTCTTC
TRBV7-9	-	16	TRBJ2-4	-	CASSPEVAVAKNIQYF	TGTGCCAGCAGCCCAGAGGTAGCGGTAGCCAAAAACATTCAGTACTTC
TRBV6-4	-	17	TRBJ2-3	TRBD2	CASSLAPGTSGGNTQYF	TGTGCCAGCAGCCTCGCCCCCGGGACTAGCGGGGGAAATACGCAGTATTTT
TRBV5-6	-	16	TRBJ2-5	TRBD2	CASSLVPSGMRETQYF	TGTGCCAGCAGCTTGGTCCCTAGCGGCATGCGAGAGACCCAGTACTTC
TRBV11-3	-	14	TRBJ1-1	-	CASSWGGKNTEAFF	TGTGCCAGCAGCTGGGGGGGCAAGAACACTGAAGCTTTCTTT
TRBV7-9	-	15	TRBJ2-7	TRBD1	CASSSVDRGIDEQYF	TGTGCCAGCAGCTCCGTCGACAGGGGTATAGACGAGCAGTACTTC
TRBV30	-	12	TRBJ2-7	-	CAWSVLSYEQYF	TGTGCCTGGAGTGTACTGTCTTACGAGCAGTACTTC
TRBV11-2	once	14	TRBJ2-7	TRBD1	CASSFWQGVYEQYF	TGTGCCAGCAGCTTTTGGCAGGGGGTCTACGAGCAGTACTTC
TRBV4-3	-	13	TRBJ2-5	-	CASSQDFPGAQYF	TGCGCCAGCAGCCAAGATTTTCCCGGGGCCCAGTACTTC
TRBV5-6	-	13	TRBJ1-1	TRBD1	CASSLSEGQEEVF	TGTGCCAGCAGCTTGTCGGAGGGACAGGAGGAGGTCTTT
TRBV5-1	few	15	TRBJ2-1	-	CASSLGQTNHNEQFF	TGCGCCAGCAGCTTGGGACAGACGAACCACAATGAGCAGTTCTTC
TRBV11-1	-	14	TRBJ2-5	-	CASSHRDNQETQYF	TGTGCCAGCAGCCACCGGGACAACCAAGAGACCCAGTACTTC
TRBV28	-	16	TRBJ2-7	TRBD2	CASSLSPGAGSYEQYF	TGTGCCAGCAGTTTATCCCCAGGAGCGGGATCCTACGAGCAGTACTTC
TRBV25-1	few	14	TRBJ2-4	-	CASSEAQGKNIQYF	TGTGCCAGCAGTGAAGCCCAGGGTAAAAACATTCAGTACTTC
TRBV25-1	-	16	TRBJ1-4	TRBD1	CASSARQGATNEKLFF	TGTGCCAGCAGTGCCCGACAGGGCGCAACTAATGAAAAACTGTTTTTT
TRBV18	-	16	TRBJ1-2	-	CASSPGAAPANYGYTF	TGTGCCAGCTCACCTGGGGCCGCTCCCGCTAACTATGGCTACACCTTC
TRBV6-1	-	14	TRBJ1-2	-	CASSEGSGPYGYTF	TGTGCCAGCAGTGAAGGTAGCGGGCCCTATGGCTACACCTTC
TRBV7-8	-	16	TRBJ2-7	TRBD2	CASSSPPGLAGGPLYF	TGTGCCAGCAGCTCCCCCCCGGGACTAGCGGGGGGCCCTCTGTACTTC
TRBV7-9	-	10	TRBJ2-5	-	CASSRETQYF	TGTGCCAGCAGCCGAGAGACCCAGTACTTC
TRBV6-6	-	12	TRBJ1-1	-	CASTGQNTEAFF	TGTGCCAGCACCGGACAGAACACTGAAGCTTTCTTT
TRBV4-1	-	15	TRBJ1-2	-	CASSQDRGTFYGYTF	TGCGCCAGCAGCCAAGACCGGGGGACCTTCTATGGCTACACCTTC
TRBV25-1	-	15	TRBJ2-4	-	CASSQTGGARNIQYF	TGTGCCAGCAGTCAAACGGGGGGCGCGAGGAACATTCAGTACTTC
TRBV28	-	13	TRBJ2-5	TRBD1	CASSRQGRETQYF	TGTGCCAGCAGTAGACAGGGGAGGGAGACCCAGTACTTC
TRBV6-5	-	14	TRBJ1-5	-	CASSYTDRNQPQHF	TGTGCCAGCAGTTACACAGACAGAAATCAGCCCCAGCATTTT